This T cell receptor beta chain was sequenced in a study of molecular identifiers for immune sequencing clone quantification. This clonotype was counted many times. Germline assignment: CDR1 DFQATT and CDR2 SNEGSKA (reference sequence). The CDR3 contains 13 residues. The ends were cut back, 3 bases at V and 5 bases at J, with 13 bases in the middle. The authors built bulk TCR libraries by previously described methods with listed TCR primers. TCRdb used MiXCR to reprocess the PCR reads, holding one entry per CDR3 protein. The sample shows approximately 100,000 distinct CDR3 sequences, roughly 34% of them seen only once.

The chain combines TRBV20-1 with TRBJ1-1; D unclear. The clonotype originates from a human donor in good health. Some libraries in this study had Jurkat cell RNA spiked in. Sequenced sample: naive CD8+ T cells from blood, with Jurkat cell RNA spiked in. Stated subset: FACS-sorted CD8+CD4-CCR7+CD45RA+ naive T cells. As DNA, the CDR3 is TGCAGTGCTAGTGACTGGACTGCAACTGAAGCTTTCTTT. This translates into CSASDWTATEAFF.